This T cell receptor (beta chain) was sequenced for a study of blood T cell repertoires in COVID-19. Assay: immunoSEQ multiplex PCR; the TCRdb copy retains only in-frame clones and omits some. The sample has about 320,000 clones, approximately 89% seen once. This TCR was recovered from a woman aged 25 to 39 with COVID-19, enrolled during active disease. Sequences were obtained from peripheral blood.

The CDR3 nucleotides read TGTGCCAGCAGCTTGGGGGTAGGCGGGGGGCAAGAGACCCAGTACTTC. Its translation: CASSLGVGGGQETQYF. This sequence joins TRBV7-2 and TRBJ2-5; 8 bases align to TRBD2. Germline assignment: CDR1 SGHTA and CDR2 FQGNSA. CDR3 size: 16 residues. With 3 bases clipped from V and 2 bases from J, the junction kept 8 bases outside the gene matches.